One sample yielded the 17 T cell receptor beta chains listed below, sequenced in a study of T-cell memory formation after mild COVID-19 (dated by TCRdb to the early 2020s). The receptor library was made with 5' RACE. Reads for this sample came from an Illumina NovaSeq 6000. The public sequencing data were trimmed at Q25 with fastp and processed into clonotypes with MiXCR by TCRdb, which kept only in-frame beta chains. Rows are combined by CDR3 protein, so each entry shows the most common genes and DNA. The sample table shows a few hundred thousand distinct CDR3 sequences, and 20% to 25% are seen once. The top ten hold around a fifth of the sample. Sequenced input: PBMCs or a T cell subset sorted from them (not recorded which). Receptors originate from a young man who had mild COVID-19 (a few samples of this study predate the infection). The sample titles of this study are shuffled in the database, so cell type and time point are left out; the donor was told from shared clones.

This clonotype was observed a handful of times. This chain links TRBV4-3 with TRBJ1-2; D gene uncertain. Trimming cost V 8 bases and J 8 bases, with 18 bases left between them. CDR1 is LGHNA and CDR2 is YSLEER in the germline V gene. This CDR3 has 13 residues. CDR3 DNA: TGCGCCAGCTCTGTCTACGGGGTCCGGGGCTACACCTTC. As protein: CASSVYGVRGYTF.

This chain links TRBV7-2 with TRBJ2-7, with D perhaps TRBD2 (7 bases). The CDR3 runs 17 residues. Germline CDR1 and CDR2: SGHTA and FQGNSA. Trimming took off 4 bases at V and 1 base at J, with 20 bases between the two ends. Written as DNA, the CDR3 is TGTGCCAGCAGCTCTGCCGCCGTCGGGGGGCAATCCTACGAGCAGTACTTC. Protein sequence: CASSSAAVGGQSYEQYF.

This sequence joins TRBV7-2 and TRBJ2-2; D gene uncertain. V was pared by 5 bases and J by 9 bases, with 7 bases between. CDR3 length: 11 amino acids. Germline V gives CDR1 SGHTA, CDR2 FQGNSA. In DNA form, the CDR3 reads TGTGCCAGCAGCACCCAGTGGGAGCTGTTTTTT. Translating it yields CASSTQWELFF. Based on the CDR3 plus reference TRBV7-2 and TRBJ2-2, the full variable domain is GAGVSQSPSNKVTEKGKDVELRCDPISGHTALYWYRQSLGQGLEFLIYFQGNSAPDKSGLPSDRFSAERTGGSVSTLTIQRTQQEDSAVYLCASSTQWELFFGEGSRLTVL.

The rearrangement links TRBV15 to TRBJ1-3; D uncertain. Germline CDR1 reads LNHNV; CDR2 reads YYDKDF (reference sequence). Trimming took 3 bases from V and 0 from J, leaving 12 bases between them. The CDR3 has 16 residues. Written as DNA, the CDR3 is TGTGCCACCAGCAGTTACATCGGGTCCTCTGGAAACACCATATATTTT. It is translated as CATSSYIGSSGNTIYF.

This clonotype was seen only a few times. The chain joins TRBV7-3 to TRBJ1-6; perhaps TRBD1 as D (5 bases). Looked up from germline, CDR1 is SGHTA and CDR2 is FQGTGA. V lost 0 bases, J lost 9 bases, and 12 bases lay in between. The CDR3 covers 15 residues. DNA for the CDR3: TGTGCCAGCAGCTTAACGAGCAGGGCGGGTTCACCCCTCCACTTT. Protein product: CASSLTSRAGSPLHF.

The chain carries TRBV5-1 and TRBJ2-7, with D tentatively TRBD1 (5 bases). V lost 3 bases and J lost 5, with 15 bases in between. This CDR3 contains 14 residues. The V gene's germline CDR1 is SGHRS and CDR2 YFSETQ. The DNA of the CDR3 is TGCGCCAGCAGCTCGACCCAGGGAACCAACGAGCAGTACTTC. As protein: CASSSTQGTNEQYF. Together with reference TRBV5-1 and TRBJ2-7, the CDR3 gives the full variable domain: KAGVTQTPRYLIKTRGQQVTLSCSPISGHRSVSWYQQTPGQGLQFLFEYFSETQRNKGNFPGRFSGRQFSNSRSEMNVSTLELGDSALYLCASSSTQGTNEQYFGPGTRLTVT.

This clonotype has only a few counts. V gene TRBV2 combines with J gene TRBJ1-1; possibly TRBD1 for D (5 bases). V lost 11 bases, J lost 3 bases, and 13 bases lay in between. The CDR3 has 12 residues. Germline values: CDR1 SNHLY, CDR2 FYNNEI. In DNA form, the CDR3 reads TGTGCCGAGCAGGGTTTTGACACTGAAGCTTTCTTT. Its protein is CAEQGFDTEAFF.

The chain links TRBV7-9 to TRBJ2-1; D is unresolved. The germline V gene has CDR1 SEHNR and CDR2 FQNEAQ (reference sequence). The CDR3 covers 19 residues. Trimming left V 3 bases short and J 0 bases short, with 21 bases between. The CDR3 spells CASSFLIVGLQSSYNEQFF. CDR3 DNA sequence: TGTGCCAGCAGCTTCCTGATTGTGGGCCTACAAAGCTCCTACAATGAGCAGTTCTTC. The full variable domain, its missing parts supplied by reference TRBV7-9 and TRBJ2-1, is DTGVSQNPRHKITKRGQNVTFRCDPISEHNRLYWYRQTLGQGPEFLTYFQNEAQLEKSRLLSDRFSAERPKGSFSTLEIQRTEQGDSAMYLCASSFLIVGLQSSYNEQFFGPGTRLTVL.

The V and J genes are TRBV10-3 and TRBJ2-7; 7 bases are a match to TRBD1. CDR3 length: 12 residues. J was trimmed by 5 bases and V by 2 bases; bases with no gene match: 0. From germline, CDR1 is ENHRY and CDR2 SYGVKD. The CDR3 DNA reads as TGTGCCATCAGTGAGGACAGGGACGAGCAGTACTTC. Residues: CAISEDRDEQYF.

This clonotype was observed a few times. The chain combines TRBV20-1 with TRBJ2-3, with D unresolved. This CDR3 comprises 14 residues. Germline CDR1 is DFQATT and CDR2 is SNEGSKA (reference sequence). V lost 6 bases to trimming and J lost 4 bases, with 17 bases between them. DNA of the CDR3: TGCAGTGCCGTCTATACACTCGAACCAGATACGCAGTATTTT. It codes for CSAVYTLEPDTQYF.

The chain uses TRBV27 and TRBJ2-1; perhaps TRBD2 as D (6 bases). Germline lookup yields CDR1 MNHEY and CDR2 SMNVEV (reference sequence). The CDR3 is 16 amino acids. Trimming pared 6 bases from V and 4 bases from J, leaving 19 bases between. The CDR3 sequence: CASREEGTFRYNEQFF. Here the CDR3 DNA reads TGTGCCAGCAGAGAAGAAGGGACTTTTAGATACAATGAGCAGTTCTTC.

V is TRBV7-2 and J is TRBJ1-2, with 10 nucleotides matching TRBD1. The CDR3 runs 14 residues. Germline CDR1 reads SGHTA; CDR2 reads FQGNSA. V was clipped by 5 bases and J by 6 bases; unmatched bases: 6. The CDR3 DNA reads as TGTGCCAGCAGCAGGGGGGGACAGGGGCATGGCTACACCTTC. As protein: CASSRGGQGHGYTF.

This clonotype showed up just a few times. The rearrangement links TRBV20-1 to TRBJ1-1; 8 bases map to TRBD1. V lost 5 bases, J lost 1 base, and 9 bases stayed unmatched. This CDR3 comprises 15 residues. The germline gives CDR1 DFQATT, CDR2 SNEGSKA (reference sequence). The CDR3 coding sequence is TGCAGTGCTCAAAGGCCAGGGGGCCGGAACACTGAAGCTTTCTTT. Translating gives CSAQRPGGRNTEAFF.

In its sample, this clonotype was seen a few times. This rearrangement joins TRBV19 to TRBJ1-6, with 8 bases identical to TRBD1. CDR1 LNHDA and CDR2 SQIVND come from the germline V gene (reference sequence). The trim removed 5 bases at V and 7 bases at J, leaving 7 bases unmatched. The CDR3 length is 15 residues. The CDR3 here is CASSGTGGLNSPLHF. CDR3 nucleotides: TGTGCCAGTAGTGGAACAGGGGGTCTGAATTCACCCCTCCACTTT.

The J gene is TRBJ2-7, the V gene TRBV6-1, with D perhaps TRBD1 (6 bases). Trimming took 6 bases from V and 3 from J, leaving 9 bases between them. In germline, CDR1 is MNHNS, CDR2 SASEGT. CDR3 length: 12 amino acids. The CDR3 bases are TGTGCCAGCAGCGACAGGTACTACGAGCAGTACTTC. Translating gives CASSDRYYEQYF.

This clonotype was counted only a few times. The chain joins TRBV11-2 to TRBJ1-1; possibly TRBD1 for D (5 bases). Germline loops: CDR1 SGHAT, CDR2 FQNNGV. The CDR3 sequence is 12 residues long. With 5 bases removed from V and 10 bases from J, the gap between germline ends came to 14 bases. The CDR3 DNA reads as TGTGCCAGCAGCACTCAGGGAGTGGGAGCTTTCTTT. This sequence encodes CASSTQGVGAFF.

The chain has TRBV7-2 and TRBJ2-5; no definite D call. Germline CDR1 and CDR2: SGHTA and FQGNSA. V shed 5 bases and J shed 5 bases, with 9 bases lying between them. The CDR3 runs 12 residues. The CDR3 DNA reads as TGTGCCAGCAGCCCTCTCGCGGAGACCCAGTACTTC. This gives the protein CASSPLAETQYF.